The entry below describes one T cell receptor (beta chain). As handled by the study authors: Researchers report that nucleated cell counts were estimated from reference gene primer amplification. Using immunoSEQ multiplex PCR, the repertoire was profiled, and TCRdb retains in-frame clones only, with some absent. From that table come the V and J calls and clone size; the DNA was used to work out D and trimming. Here the sample spans roughly 180,000 clones, around four fifths being singletons. The sample originates from a study of blood T cell repertoires in COVID-19. About the research overall: Samples of COVID-19 (acute and convalescent) were obtained from the United States, Italy and Spain. T cells, B-cell-depleted T cells, or PBMCs supplied cDNA or gDNA.

The CDR3 length is 16 residues. Trimming cost V 4 bases and J 2 bases, with 16 bases left between them. Germline V gives CDR1 SGHNT, CDR2 YYREEE (reference sequence). The material sequenced was peripheral blood. The receptor was derived from a woman aged 25 to 39 with acute or convalescent COVID-19. The V call is TRBV5-4, the J call TRBJ2-1; possibly TRBD1 for D (8 bases). The CDR3 DNA reads TGTGCCAGCAGCGGGGGGGGACAGGACCCCTACAATGAGCAGTTCTTC. Protein sequence: CASSGGGQDPYNEQFF.